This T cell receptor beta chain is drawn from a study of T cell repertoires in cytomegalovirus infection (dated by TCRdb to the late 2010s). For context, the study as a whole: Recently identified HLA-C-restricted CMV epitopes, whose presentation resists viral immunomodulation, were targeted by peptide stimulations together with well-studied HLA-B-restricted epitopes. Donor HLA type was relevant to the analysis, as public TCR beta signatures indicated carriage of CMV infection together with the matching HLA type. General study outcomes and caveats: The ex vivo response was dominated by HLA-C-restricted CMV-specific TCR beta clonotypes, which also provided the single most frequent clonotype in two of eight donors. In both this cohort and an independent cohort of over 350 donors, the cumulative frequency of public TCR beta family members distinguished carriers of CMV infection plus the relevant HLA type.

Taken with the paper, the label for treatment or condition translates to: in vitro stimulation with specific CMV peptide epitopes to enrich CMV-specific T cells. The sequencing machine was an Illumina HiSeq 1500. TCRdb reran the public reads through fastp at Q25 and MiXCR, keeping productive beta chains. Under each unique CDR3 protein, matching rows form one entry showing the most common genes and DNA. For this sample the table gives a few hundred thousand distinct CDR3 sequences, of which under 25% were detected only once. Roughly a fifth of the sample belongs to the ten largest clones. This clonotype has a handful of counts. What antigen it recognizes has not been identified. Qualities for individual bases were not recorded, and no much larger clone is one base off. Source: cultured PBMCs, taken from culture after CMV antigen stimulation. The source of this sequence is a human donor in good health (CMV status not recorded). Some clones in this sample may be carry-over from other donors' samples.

The CDR3 corresponds to CASSPSRGNTEAFF. The DNA reads as follows: TGTGCCAGCAGCCCGAGCAGGGGGAACACTGAAGCTTTCTTT. The rearrangement combines TRBV5-4 with TRBJ1-1; the D gene is perhaps TRBD1, from 6 matching bases. From the cysteine through the phenylalanine, the CDR3 covers 14 amino acids. Only the CDR3 DNA stays, 42 bases, in frame from base 1. Reading the germline V gene (reference sequence) gives CDR1 SGHNT and CDR2 YYREEE. V is cut by 4 bases and J by 1 base, and the space between the germline ends is 11 bases.